Below are 30 T cell receptor beta chains sequenced from a single sample in a study of cytomegalovirus exposure and HLA in healthy donors. Both 60 Vbeta primers and 13 Jbeta primers went into the PCR. Using immunoSEQ multiplex PCR, the repertoire was profiled, and TCRdb retains in-frame clones only, with some absent. The data contain under 200,000 clones, about 88% of them seen just once; the ten biggest clones take up less than 0.35%. Material: PBMCs. The receptors originated from a woman in her 30s in good health and CMV-seronegative.

This rearrangement joins TRBV28 to TRBJ2-1; perhaps TRBD2 as D (6 bases). The CDR3 is 16 amino acids. Between the trimmed V and J ends, which lost 1 base and 2 bases, there was a span of 12 bases. CDR1 and CDR2 (germline): MDHEN, SYDVKM. CDR3 coding DNA: TGTGCCAGCAGTTTATTCACTAGCTGGACCTACAATGAGCAGTTCTTC. The encoded protein is CASSLFTSWTYNEQFF.

This clone was recorded once. This chain uses TRBV10-3 with TRBJ2-7; TRBD1 is a possible D gene (6 bases). CDR1 and CDR2 from the germline V gene are ENHRY and SYGVKD. The length of the CDR3 is 13 residues. Trimming left V 7 bases short and J 1 base short, with 11 bases between. CDR3: CAINDRRSYEQYF. CDR3 nucleotide sequence: TGTGCCATCAACGACAGGCGATCCTACGAGCAGTACTTC.

The rearrangement joins TRBV28 to TRBJ2-7, with TRBD2 matching over 12 bases. This CDR3 is 15 amino acids long. CDR1 is MDHEN and CDR2 is SYDVKM in the germline V gene. The V gene end was trimmed by 6 bases and the J gene end by 4 bases; junction bases not matched to a gene: 7. In DNA, the CDR3 is TGTGCCAGCAGGAAGACTAGCGGGGGATATTACGAGCAGTACTTC. This codes for CASRKTSGGYYEQYF.

This clone has a single count. V usage is TRBV6-1 and J usage is TRBJ2-1; 10 bases line up with TRBD1. The CDR3 contains 14 residues. The J segment lost 3 bases and the V segment lost 4 bases, leaving 0 bases of the junction unmatched. Germline V CDR1 and CDR2: MNHNS, SASEGT. Written as DNA, the CDR3 is TGTGCCAGCAGTGGGACAGGGGGCTACAATGAGCAGTTCTTC. Translated, it gives CASSGTGGYNEQFF.

The sample holds one count of this clone. The chain employs TRBV5-1 and TRBJ2-2; D ambiguous. CDR3 size: 13 residues. Germline V gene sequence: CDR1 SGHRS, CDR2 YFSETQ. V was shortened by 1 base and J by 6 bases, with 7 bases between the two germline ends. The CDR3 DNA reads TGCGCCAGCAGCTTGCTAGATGCCGGGGAGCTGTTTTTT. This codes for CASSLLDAGELFF.

The chain couples TRBV5-5 to TRBJ2-7; D is possibly TRBD2 (5 bases). Germline V gene data show CDR1 as SGHKS and CDR2 as YYEKEE (reference sequence). The CDR3 extends over 14 amino acids. Trimming left V 4 bases short and J 12 bases short, with 23 bases between. This chain's CDR3 is CASSPQVAEGKGYF. In nucleotides, the CDR3 is TGTGCCAGCAGCCCTCAGGTTGCCGAGGGAAAAGGGTACTTC.

This clone has only a few counts. The V gene is TRBV28, the J gene TRBJ2-3, with 7 bases lining up with TRBD1. The ends lost 5 bases at V and 2 bases at J; junction bases unmatched: 1. CDR1 and CDR2 (germline): MDHEN, SYDVKM. This CDR3 is 13 amino acids long. CDR3 residues: CASSKGATDTQYF. CDR3 nucleotide sequence: TGTGCCAGCAGTAAGGGGGCCACAGATACGCAGTATTTT.

V gene TRBV6-6 combines with J gene TRBJ2-7; D gene uncertain. The CDR3 spans 12 residues. Trimming took off 5 bases at V and 7 bases at J, with 12 bases between the two ends. The V gene's germline CDR1 is MNHNY and CDR2 SVGAGI (reference sequence). Here the CDR3 reads CASSSLFSEQYF. The CDR3 nucleotides read TGTGCCAGCAGTAGCCTTTTTAGTGAGCAGTACTTC.

The chain employs TRBV15 and TRBJ1-1, with a weak D call TRBD1 (6 bases). The germline CDR1 and CDR2 sequences are LNHNV and YYDKDF (reference sequence). The CDR3 totals 16 residues. Trimming cost V 0 bases and J 7 bases, with 18 bases left between them. The CDR3 DNA reads TGTGCCACCAGCAGAGAGTTTAGGCAGGGGTTTGGTGAAGCTTTCTTT. Protein sequence: CATSREFRQGFGEAFF.

This sequence joins TRBV28 and TRBJ1-2; no clear D gene. The CDR3 totals 13 residues. V shed 5 bases and J shed 10 bases, with 17 bases lying between them. In germline, CDR1 is MDHEN, CDR2 SYDVKM. The CDR3 nucleotides are TGTGCCAGCAGTCTAGACCCGACTACCGACTACACCTTC. Residues: CASSLDPTTDYTF.

V usage is TRBV27 and J usage is TRBJ2-4, with a tentative D call TRBD1 (6 bases). The V gene's germline CDR1 is MNHEY and CDR2 SMNVEV (reference sequence). The CDR3 loop spans 16 amino acids. The germline V and J ends were trimmed by 2 bases and 6 bases, with 17 bases remaining between them. The CDR3, as DNA: TGTGCCAGCAGTTTAAAGGCTTGGACAGAGGGAAACATTCAGTACTTC. Translating it yields CASSLKAWTEGNIQYF.

V usage is TRBV4-1 and J usage is TRBJ2-2, with TRBD1 as a possible D gene (5 bases). Looked up from germline, CDR1 is MGHRA and CDR2 is YSYEKL. Between the trimmed V and J ends, which lost 4 bases and 5 bases, there was a span of 14 bases. This CDR3 comprises 15 residues. CDR3 loop: CASSRPTATTGELFF. DNA of the CDR3: TGCGCCAGCAGCCGACCGACAGCGACAACCGGGGAGCTGTTTTTT.

The chain is built from TRBV11-2 and TRBJ2-5, with a possible D match to TRBD2 (7 bases). Germline lookup yields CDR1 SGHAT and CDR2 FQNNGV. The CDR3 has 14 residues. V shed 3 bases and J shed 5 bases, with 13 bases lying between them. The DNA for the CDR3 is TGTGCCAGCAGCTTTTCGGGGGGCTCCGAGACCCAGTACTTC. Amino acids: CASSFSGGSETQYF.

This clone has just one count. The chain has TRBV7-9 and TRBJ1-2; possibly TRBD1 for D (6 bases). The germline V gene encodes CDR1 SEHNR and CDR2 FQNEAQ (reference sequence). The CDR3 is made up of 17 amino acids. V was cut by 5 bases and J by 1 base, with 20 bases left in between. The CDR3 DNA reads TGTGCCAGCAGCCGGTGGGGGGGGCCATATTATAACTATGGCTACACCTTC. Amino acids: CASSRWGGPYYNYGYTF. Filled out from reference TRBV7-9 and TRBJ1-2, the complete variable domain reads DTGVSQNPRHKITKRGQNVTFRCDPISEHNRLYWYRQTLGQGPEFLTYFQNEAQLEKSRLLSDRFSAERPKGSFSTLEIQRTEQGDSAMYLCASSRWGGPYYNYGYTFGSGTRLTVV.

About this clone: Relative to the germline gene, one junction end is altered; a read error may explain this. The chain has TRBV7-7 and TRBJ2-2, with D perhaps TRBD2 (5 bases). Per germline, CDR1 SSHAT and CDR2 FNYEAQ (reference sequence). The CDR3 loop spans 16 amino acids. CDR3 region: CASSLLEEGWSGELFF. The CDR3, as DNA: TGTGCTAGCAGCTTGCTGGAGGAAGGATGGAGCGGGGAGCTGTTTTTT.

The chain combines TRBV6-6 with TRBJ2-4, with no clear D. Per the germline V gene, CDR1 is MNHNY and CDR2 is SVGAGI (reference sequence). Trimming stripped 0 bases from V and 0 bases from J, with 6 bases between. The CDR3 loop spans 15 amino acids. The CDR3 spells CASSYSSPAKNIQYF. DNA of the CDR3: TGTGCCAGCAGTTACTCTAGTCCAGCCAAAAACATTCAGTACTTC.

This clone was seen a few times. The chain joins TRBV6-1 to TRBJ2-3; a possible D gene is TRBD1 (6 bases). Germline V CDR1 and CDR2: MNHNS, SASEGT. The CDR3 consists of 14 residues. The V end lost 6 bases, the J end lost 2 bases, and 12 bases lay between the germline ends. The CDR3 DNA follows: TGTGCCAGCAGGACGGACAGCATCACAGATACGCAGTATTTT. Translating it yields CASRTDSITDTQYF.

The chain recombines TRBV11-2 with TRBJ1-6; D gene uncertain. Trimming took 6 bases from V and 4 from J, leaving 4 bases between them. Germline CDR1 reads SGHAT; CDR2 reads FQNNGV. CDR3 length equals 12 residues. The CDR3 loop reads CASREYNSPLHF. DNA for the CDR3: TGTGCCAGCAGAGAGTATAATTCACCCCTCCACTTT.

The V and J genes are TRBV5-4 and TRBJ2-1; no firm D call. The CDR3 length is 15 residues. Per the germline V gene, CDR1 is SGHNT and CDR2 is YYREEE (reference sequence). The germline V and J ends were trimmed by 4 bases and 0 bases, with 11 bases remaining between them. The CDR3 here is CASSDPKSSYNEQFF. As DNA, the CDR3 is TGTGCCAGCAGCGATCCTAAGAGCTCCTACAATGAGCAGTTCTTC.

The chain employs TRBV19 and TRBJ1-5, with D perhaps matching TRBD1 (6 bases). The CDR3 length is 13 residues. V lost 6 bases to trimming and J lost 7 bases, with 13 bases between them. Germline values: CDR1 LNHDA, CDR2 SQIVND (reference sequence). The CDR3 nucleotides are TGTGCCAGTAGCCTGGACAGAGTACAGCCCCAGCATTTT. Protein sequence: CASSLDRVQPQHF.

This clone appeared once. This chain links TRBV18 with TRBJ1-5; 9 bases are shared with TRBD1. The CDR3 is 15 residues long. V shed 2 bases and J 6 bases; nucleotides not matched to a gene: 5. CDR1 and CDR2 (germline): KGHSH, LQKENI. The CDR3 loop reads CASSPTRQGGQPQHF. The DNA of the CDR3 is TGTGCCAGCTCACCAACTAGACAGGGGGGTCAGCCCCAGCATTTT.

V and J are TRBV6-1 and TRBJ2-1, with D perhaps TRBD2 (5 bases). CDR3 length equals 14 residues. Germline-derived CDR1 and CDR2 are MNHNS and SASEGT. V lost 4 bases, J lost 0 bases, and 7 bases lay in between. The CDR3 DNA follows: TGTGCCAGCAGTGGGACTGACTCCTACAATGAGCAGTTCTTC. Residues: CASSGTDSYNEQFF.

This chain joins TRBV5-8 and TRBJ2-1; D is unclear. Germline CDR1 and CDR2: SGHTS and YDEGEE. The CDR3 runs 15 residues. V was clipped by 3 bases and J by 7 bases, with 17 bases between them. The CDR3 protein is CASSSYYGSSNEQFF. Written as DNA, the CDR3 is TGTGCCAGCAGCTCGTACTACGGGTCTTCGAATGAGCAGTTCTTC.

The CDR3 DNA is TGTGCCAGCAGCTTAGTACGCGGAAGATTCCAAGAGACCCAGTACTTC. Its translation: CASSLVRGRFQETQYF. The gene calls are TRBV11-2 and TRBJ2-5; D gene unclear. Trimming pared 1 base from V and 1 base from J, leaving 13 bases between. The germline CDR1 and CDR2 sequences are SGHAT and FQNNGV. This CDR3 spans 16 amino acids.

The chain recombines TRBV28 with TRBJ2-2; 7 positions match TRBD2. There are 15 residues in the CDR3. After removal of 3 bases from V and 4 bases from J, the junction contained 5 bases not matched to a gene. CDR1 and CDR2 from the germline V gene are MDHEN and SYDVKM. The CDR3: CASSFIQRGTGELFF. CDR3 DNA: TGTGCCAGCAGTTTTATCCAGCGGGGCACCGGGGAGCTGTTTTTT.

V gene TRBV2 combines with J gene TRBJ2-7; 10 bases are a match to TRBD1. The germline V gene encodes CDR1 SNHLY and CDR2 FYNNEI. The CDR3 extends over 13 amino acids. Unmatched junction bases numbered 7, after V lost 8 bases and J lost 6 bases. The CDR3 here is CASRGTGVSEQYF. The CDR3 nucleotides read TGTGCCAGCCGGGGGACAGGGGTCTCCGAGCAGTACTTC.

The chain uses TRBV5-1 and TRBJ1-1; 8 bases map to TRBD1. This CDR3 is 16 amino acids long. J gave up 1 base and V 0 bases, and 5 bases lay outside the gene matches. In germline, CDR1 is SGHRS, CDR2 YFSETQ. In DNA form, the CDR3 reads TGCGCCAGCAGCTTGGGCCCAGGGGGCAGGAACACTGAAGCTTTCTTT. Residues: CASSLGPGGRNTEAFF.

This clone was found once. The chain combines TRBV27 with TRBJ2-1, with 10 bases that match TRBD2. V shed 3 bases and J 6 bases; nucleotides not matched to a gene: 5. The CDR3 extends over 15 amino acids. Germline V gene sequence: CDR1 MNHEY, CDR2 SMNVEV (reference sequence). The CDR3 is CASSFLAGVSNEQFF. The CDR3 nucleotides read TGTGCCAGCAGTTTCCTAGCGGGAGTTAGCAATGAGCAGTTCTTC.

J is TRBJ2-7 and V is TRBV28; TRBD2 agrees at 13 bases. Germline V gene data show CDR1 as MDHEN and CDR2 as SYDVKM. The CDR3 sequence is 14 residues long. J gave up 6 bases and V 6 bases, and 5 bases lay outside the gene matches. The CDR3, as DNA: TGTGCCAGCAGCCTACTAGCGGGAGGGTTCGAGCAGTACTTC. This encodes CASSLLAGGFEQYF.

The chain couples TRBV27 to TRBJ2-7; the match to TRBD1 covers 9 bases. Germline assignment: CDR1 MNHEY and CDR2 SMNVEV (reference sequence). CDR3 length: 13 amino acids. V lost 5 bases, J lost 2 bases, and 1 base stayed unmatched. Here the CDR3 reads CASSRDRAYEQYF. DNA of the CDR3: TGTGCCAGCAGTCGGGACAGGGCCTACGAGCAGTACTTC.